The 17 T cell receptor beta chains listed next were all sequenced from one sample in a study of monozygotic twins with inflammatory bowel disease. TCRdb re-called the 5' RACE reads; every CDR3 protein appears as one record, without DNA. The table lists more than 300,000 distinct CDR3 sequences, with just over 2.5% in the top ten. Input material: blood. The receptor source for this set is a human donor with ulcerative colitis or Crohn's disease, or a healthy co-twin of an affected twin (not recorded which).

The genes are TRBV28 and TRBJ2-7; TCRdb's assignment of TRBD1 cannot be checked, as there is no DNA. The CDR3 covers 15 residues. Germline loops: CDR1 MDHEN, CDR2 SYDVKM. This chain's CDR3 is CASSLSLVPGNEQYF.

The CDR3 loop is CSARKLAGGLYNEQFF. The chain links TRBV20-1 to TRBJ2-1; checking the TCRdb D call of TRBD2 is not possible without DNA. The CDR3 runs to 16 residues. CDR1 is DFQATT and CDR2 is SNEGSKA in the germline V gene (reference sequence).

The chain joins TRBV7-9 to TRBJ2-7; with no DNA, the TCRdb D assignment of TRBD2 cannot be verified. Germline assignment: CDR1 SEHNR and CDR2 FQNEAQ (reference sequence). This CDR3 spans 16 amino acids. The CDR3 loop is CASSSTPGLAPGEQYF.

V is TRBV6-1 and J is TRBJ2-1; TCRdb returns TRBD2, unconfirmable since there is no DNA. CDR3 length: 17 residues. Germline assignment: CDR1 MNHNS and CDR2 SASEGT. The CDR3 region is CASSPLTSGGPLAEQFF.

V is TRBV3-1 and J is TRBJ2-7; TCRdb outputs TRBD1, but without DNA this stays unchecked. Germline values: CDR1 LGHDT, CDR2 YNNKEL (reference sequence). The CDR3 loop spans 15 amino acids. The CDR3 here is CASSHPGQGLDEQYF.

Here the CDR3 reads CASSLVREYNEQFF. The J gene is TRBJ2-1, the V gene TRBV7-8. Looked up from germline, CDR1 is SGHVS and CDR2 is FQNEAQ. This CDR3 has 14 residues.

V and J are TRBV20-1 and TRBJ1-3; the TCRdb D gene call, TRBD1, has no DNA to confirm it. The CDR3 loop spans 12 amino acids. CDR1 is DFQATT, CDR2 SNEGSKA, per germline (reference sequence). The CDR3 reads CSAREPGNTIYF.

This chain joins TRBV20-1 and TRBJ2-3; TCRdb indicates TRBD2, and absent DNA this call remains unverified. This CDR3 spans 12 amino acids. Germline V gives CDR1 DFQATT, CDR2 SNEGSKA (reference sequence). CDR3 sequence: CSEGAVGDTQYF.

The chain has TRBV28 and TRBJ2-5; lacking DNA, the TRBD2 call made by TCRdb goes unchecked. Germline V gives CDR1 MDHEN, CDR2 SYDVKM. This CDR3 contains 15 residues. CDR3 in amino acids: CASTQATSGEETQYF. Drawing the rest from reference TRBV28 and TRBJ2-5, the complete variable domain is DVKVTQSSRYLVKRTGEKVFLECVQDMDHENMFWYRQDPGLGLRLIYFSYDVKMKEKGDIPEGYSVSREKKERFSLILESASTNQTSMYLCASTQATSGEETQYFGPGTRLLVL.

The gene calls are TRBV18 and TRBJ2-7; TCRdb's D gene call, TRBD2, goes unchecked for lack of DNA. The CDR3 extends over 18 amino acids. The germline V gene has CDR1 KGHSH and CDR2 LQKENI. This chain's CDR3 is CASSRYLAGAESSYEQYF.

CDR3 sequence: CASSVDYRVGYTF. The V and J genes are TRBV9 and TRBJ1-2; no DNA is available, so the TRBD1 call from TCRdb remains unchecked. The CDR3 is 13 amino acids. Germline V gives CDR1 SGDLS, CDR2 YYNGEE.

The V gene is TRBV7-2, the J gene TRBJ2-3; TCRdb lists TRBD2, though no DNA is available to test this call. The length of the CDR3 is 14 residues. Germline V gene data show CDR1 as SGHTA and CDR2 as FQGNSA. The CDR3 reads CASRRLAGVDTQYF.

The gene calls are TRBV7-2 and TRBJ2-3; absent DNA, TCRdb's TRBD2 call cannot be checked. CDR1 SGHTA and CDR2 FQGNSA come from the germline V gene. There are 13 residues in the CDR3. The CDR3 sequence is CASRFPPENTQYF.

The rearrangement links TRBV12-3 or TRBV12-4 to TRBJ1-1. This CDR3 has 13 residues. The CDR3 is CASSLRANTEAFF.

This rearrangement joins TRBV19 to TRBJ1-1; without DNA, the TCRdb call of TRBD1 cannot be checked. There are 13 residues in the CDR3. The germline CDR1 and CDR2 sequences are LNHDA and SQIVND (reference sequence). The CDR3 spells CASSRGAGTEAFF.

The chain joins TRBV5-6 to TRBJ2-7; TCRdb picks TRBD1, but there is no DNA to check that call. The CDR3 runs 14 residues. The germline V gene has CDR1 SGHDT and CDR2 YYEEEE. The CDR3 region is CASSLVGGTDEQYF.

The chain has TRBV6-2 or TRBV6-3 and TRBJ2-6; TCRdb gives TRBD1 as the D gene, but with no DNA this cannot be confirmed. The CDR3 contains 17 residues. Germline V gene lookup returns CDR1 MNHEY and CDR2 SVGEGT. The CDR3 loop reads CATLTLTGGRSYNVLTF.